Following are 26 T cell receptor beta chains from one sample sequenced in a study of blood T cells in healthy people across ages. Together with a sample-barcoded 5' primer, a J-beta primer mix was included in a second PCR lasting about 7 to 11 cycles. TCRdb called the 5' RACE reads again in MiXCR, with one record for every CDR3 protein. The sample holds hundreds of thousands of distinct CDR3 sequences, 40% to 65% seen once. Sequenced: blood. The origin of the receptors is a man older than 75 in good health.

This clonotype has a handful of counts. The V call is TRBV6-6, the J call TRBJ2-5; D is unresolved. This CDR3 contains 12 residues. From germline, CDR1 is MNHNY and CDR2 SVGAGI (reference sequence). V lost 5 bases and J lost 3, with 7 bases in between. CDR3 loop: CASSDGKETQYF. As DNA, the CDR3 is TGTGCCAGCAGTGACGGTAAAGAGACCCAGTACTTC.

The DNA for the CDR3 is TGTGCCAGCAGTGACGAGGGTACCTATGGCTACACCTTC. Protein sequence: CASSDEGTYGYTF. This rearrangement joins TRBV6-5 to TRBJ1-2; no firm D call. The CDR3 extends over 13 amino acids. Germline loops: CDR1 MNHEY, CDR2 SVGAGI. V gave up 5 bases and J gave up 4 bases, with 11 bases separating them.

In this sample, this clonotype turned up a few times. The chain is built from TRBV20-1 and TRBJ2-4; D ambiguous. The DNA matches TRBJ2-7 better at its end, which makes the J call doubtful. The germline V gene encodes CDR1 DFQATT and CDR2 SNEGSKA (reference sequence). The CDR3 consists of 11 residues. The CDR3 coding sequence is TGCAGTGCCCCAGTAGGTTACGAGCAGTACTTC. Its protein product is CSAPVGYEQYF.

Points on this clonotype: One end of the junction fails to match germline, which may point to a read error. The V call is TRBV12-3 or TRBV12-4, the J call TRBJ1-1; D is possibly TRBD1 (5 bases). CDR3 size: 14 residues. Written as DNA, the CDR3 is TGTGCCAGCAGTTCCCACAGGCTGAAGACTGAAGCTTTCTTT. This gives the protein CASSSHRLKTEAFF.

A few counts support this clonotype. The chain's CDR3 is CSARDFETPIPGTQYF. The CDR3 DNA is TGCAGTGCTAGAGATTTCGAGACTCCGATCCCGGGTACGCAGTATTTT. The chain couples TRBV20-1 to TRBJ2-3; D gene unclear. V was pared by 0 bases and J by 8 bases, with 21 bases between. The CDR3 has 16 residues. Germline CDR1 reads DFQATT; CDR2 reads SNEGSKA (reference sequence).

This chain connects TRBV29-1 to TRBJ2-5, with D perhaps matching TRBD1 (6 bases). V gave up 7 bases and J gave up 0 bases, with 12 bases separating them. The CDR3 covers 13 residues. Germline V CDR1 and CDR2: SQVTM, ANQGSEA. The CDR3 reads CSATGTNQETQYF. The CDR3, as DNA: TGCAGCGCTACCGGGACAAACCAAGAGACCCAGTACTTC.

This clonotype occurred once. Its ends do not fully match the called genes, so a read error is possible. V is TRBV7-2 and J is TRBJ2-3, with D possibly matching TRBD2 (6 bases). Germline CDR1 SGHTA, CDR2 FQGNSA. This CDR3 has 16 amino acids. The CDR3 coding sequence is TGTGCCTGCAGCTTAAGTCCGGCTAGCGCCACAGATACGCAGTATTTT. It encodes CACSLSPASATDTQYF.

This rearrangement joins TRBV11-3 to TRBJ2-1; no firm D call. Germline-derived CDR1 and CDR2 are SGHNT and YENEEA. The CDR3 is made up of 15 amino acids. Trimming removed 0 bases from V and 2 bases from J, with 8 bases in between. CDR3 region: CASSLDPVAYNEQFF. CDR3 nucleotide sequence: TGTGCCAGCAGCTTAGATCCGGTCGCCTACAATGAGCAGTTCTTC.

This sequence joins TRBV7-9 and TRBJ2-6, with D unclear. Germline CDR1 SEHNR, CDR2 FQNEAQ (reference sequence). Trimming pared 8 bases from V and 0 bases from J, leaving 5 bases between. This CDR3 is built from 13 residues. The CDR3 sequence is CASDGSGANVLTF. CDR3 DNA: TGTGCCAGCGACGGCTCTGGGGCCAACGTCCTGACTTTC.

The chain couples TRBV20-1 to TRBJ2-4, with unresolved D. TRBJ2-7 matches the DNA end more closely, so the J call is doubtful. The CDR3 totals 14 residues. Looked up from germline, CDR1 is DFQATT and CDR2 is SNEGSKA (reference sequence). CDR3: CSARSPRRIYEQYF. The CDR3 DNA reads TGCAGTGCTAGATCGCCCAGACGGATCTACGAGCAGTACTTC.

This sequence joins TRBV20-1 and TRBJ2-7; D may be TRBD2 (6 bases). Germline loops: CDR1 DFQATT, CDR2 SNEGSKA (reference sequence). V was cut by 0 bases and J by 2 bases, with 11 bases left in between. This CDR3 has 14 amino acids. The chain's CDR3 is CSARDGGSTYEQYF. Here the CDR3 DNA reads TGCAGTGCTAGAGATGGGGGGAGTACCTACGAGCAGTACTTC.

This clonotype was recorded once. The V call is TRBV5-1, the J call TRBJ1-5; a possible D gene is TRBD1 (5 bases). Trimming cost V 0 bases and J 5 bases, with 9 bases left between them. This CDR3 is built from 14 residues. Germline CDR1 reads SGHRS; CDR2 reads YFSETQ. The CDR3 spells CASSLGGVDQPQHF. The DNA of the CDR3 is TGCGCCAGCAGCTTGGGGGGGGTGGATCAGCCCCAGCATTTT.

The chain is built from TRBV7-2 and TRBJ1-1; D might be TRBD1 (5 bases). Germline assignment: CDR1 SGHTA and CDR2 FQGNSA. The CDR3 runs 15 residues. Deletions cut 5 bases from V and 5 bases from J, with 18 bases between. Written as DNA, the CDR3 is TGTGCCAGCAGCCGCCCTACAGGAGGTGGGACTGAAGCTTTCTTT. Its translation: CASSRPTGGGTEAFF.

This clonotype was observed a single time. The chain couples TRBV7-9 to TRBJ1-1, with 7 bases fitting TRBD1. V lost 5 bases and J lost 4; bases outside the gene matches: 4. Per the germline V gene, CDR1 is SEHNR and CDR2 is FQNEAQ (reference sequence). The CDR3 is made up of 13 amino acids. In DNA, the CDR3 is TGTGCCAGCAGCGAAACAGGGGTCACTGAAGCTTTCTTT. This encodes CASSETGVTEAFF.

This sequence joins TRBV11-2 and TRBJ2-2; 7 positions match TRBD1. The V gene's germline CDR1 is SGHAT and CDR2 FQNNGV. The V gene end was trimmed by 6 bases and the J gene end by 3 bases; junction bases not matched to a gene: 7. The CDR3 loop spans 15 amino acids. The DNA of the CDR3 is TGTGCCAGCAGGCAGGGGGTAGTGGACACCGGGGAGCTGTTTTTT. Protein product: CASRQGVVDTGELFF.

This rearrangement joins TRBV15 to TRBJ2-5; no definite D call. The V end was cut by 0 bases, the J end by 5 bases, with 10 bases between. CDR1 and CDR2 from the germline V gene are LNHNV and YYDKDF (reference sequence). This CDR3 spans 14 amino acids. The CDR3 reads CATSRDLGMETQYF. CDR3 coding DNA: TGTGCCACCAGCAGAGATTTGGGAATGGAGACCCAGTACTTC.

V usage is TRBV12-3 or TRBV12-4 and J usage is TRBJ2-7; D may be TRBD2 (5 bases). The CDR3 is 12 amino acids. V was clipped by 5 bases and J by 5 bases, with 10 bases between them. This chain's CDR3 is CASSRRGNEQYF. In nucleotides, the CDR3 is TGTGCCAGCAGTAGACGGGGTAACGAGCAGTACTTC.

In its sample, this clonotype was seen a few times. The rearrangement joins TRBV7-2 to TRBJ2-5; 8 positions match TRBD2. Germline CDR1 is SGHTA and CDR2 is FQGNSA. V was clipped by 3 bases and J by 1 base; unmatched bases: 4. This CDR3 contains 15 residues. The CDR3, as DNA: TGTGCCAGCAGCTTGCCTAGCGGGTTCCAAGAGACCCAGTACTTC. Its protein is CASSLPSGFQETQYF.

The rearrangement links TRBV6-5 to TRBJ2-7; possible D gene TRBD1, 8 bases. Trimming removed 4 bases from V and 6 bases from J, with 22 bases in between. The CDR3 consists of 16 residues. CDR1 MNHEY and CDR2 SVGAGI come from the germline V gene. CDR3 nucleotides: TGTGCCAGCAGTTTGGGGGGGGACAGGTTGCTGGTCGAGCAGTACTTC. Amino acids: CASSLGGDRLLVEQYF.

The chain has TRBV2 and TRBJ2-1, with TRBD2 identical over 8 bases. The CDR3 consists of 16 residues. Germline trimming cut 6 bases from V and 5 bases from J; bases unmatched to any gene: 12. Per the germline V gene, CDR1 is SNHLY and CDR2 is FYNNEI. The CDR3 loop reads CASRGTLAEMNNEQFF. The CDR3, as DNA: TGTGCCAGCAGGGGGACACTAGCGGAAATGAACAATGAGCAGTTCTTC.

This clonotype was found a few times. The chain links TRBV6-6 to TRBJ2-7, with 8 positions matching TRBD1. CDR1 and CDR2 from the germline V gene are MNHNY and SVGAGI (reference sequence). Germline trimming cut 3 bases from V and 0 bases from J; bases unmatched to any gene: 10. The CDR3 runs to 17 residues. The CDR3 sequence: CASSYPTTGVLSYEQYF. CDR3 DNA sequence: TGTGCCAGCAGTTATCCGACGACAGGGGTGCTCTCCTACGAGCAGTACTTC.

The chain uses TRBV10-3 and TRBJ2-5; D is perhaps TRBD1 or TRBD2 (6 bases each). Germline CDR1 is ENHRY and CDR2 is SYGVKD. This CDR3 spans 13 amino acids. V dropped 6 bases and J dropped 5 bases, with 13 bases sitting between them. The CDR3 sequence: CAIRGGPGETQYF. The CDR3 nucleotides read TGTGCCATCAGGGGGGGCCCGGGGGAGACCCAGTACTTC.

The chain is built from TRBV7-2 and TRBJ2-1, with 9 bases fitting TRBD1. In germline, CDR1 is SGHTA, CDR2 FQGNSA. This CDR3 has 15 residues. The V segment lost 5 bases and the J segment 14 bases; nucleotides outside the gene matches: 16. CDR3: CASSPDRGGGLGEFF. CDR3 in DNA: TGTGCCAGCAGCCCAGACAGGGGGGGAGGCCTCGGGGAGTTCTTC.

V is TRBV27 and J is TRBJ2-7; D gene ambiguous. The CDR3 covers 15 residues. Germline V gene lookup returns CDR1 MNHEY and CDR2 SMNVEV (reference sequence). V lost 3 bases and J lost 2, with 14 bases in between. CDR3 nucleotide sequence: TGTGCCAGCAGTTTTTACCGGAACATGCCCTACGAGCAGTACTTC. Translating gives CASSFYRNMPYEQYF.

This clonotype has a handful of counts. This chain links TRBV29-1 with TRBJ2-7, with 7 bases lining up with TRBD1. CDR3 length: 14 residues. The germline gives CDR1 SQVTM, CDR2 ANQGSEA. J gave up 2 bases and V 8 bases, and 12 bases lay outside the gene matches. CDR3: CSPSLTGLTYEQYF. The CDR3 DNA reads TGCAGCCCTTCCTTGACAGGGCTAACCTACGAGCAGTACTTC.

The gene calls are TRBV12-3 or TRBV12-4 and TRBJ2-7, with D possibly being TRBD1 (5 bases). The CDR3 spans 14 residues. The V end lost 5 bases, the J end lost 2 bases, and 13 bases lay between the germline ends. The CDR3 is CASSPRTKTYEQYF. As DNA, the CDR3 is TGTGCCAGCAGTCCGCGGACAAAGACCTACGAGCAGTACTTC.